This record looks at one T cell receptor beta chain sequence and its context. The sample comes from a study of blood T cell repertoires in COVID-19. Methods used by the authors: From reference gene primer amplification, estimates of nucleated cell counts were derived. Some clones are missing from TCRdb's copy, which holds only in-frame ones; the method was immunoSEQ multiplex PCR. V, J and clone size are taken as reported in that table, and D and trimming were inferred from the DNA itself. The top ten clones hold about 18% of a sample with approximately 130,000 clones, around 85% of them seen once. CDR3 length equals 13 residues. Deletions cut 5 bases from V and 16 bases from J, with 18 bases between. CDR1 is MNHEY and CDR2 is SMNVEV in the germline V gene (reference sequence).

The receptor comes from a woman in her forties or fifties who had recovered from COVID-19. The V and J genes are TRBV27 and TRBJ1-6; tentatively, D is TRBD1 (5 bases). Sequenced: peripheral blood. The CDR3 region is CASSPSRGAPLHF. The CDR3 bases are TGTGCCAGCAGTCCTAGTCGTGGGGCCCCACTCCACTTT.